The clone carrying this TCR beta chain counts as medium-sized. This specimen comes from a study of T cells in localized non-small cell lung cancer. Sequenced by immunoSEQ multiplex PCR; TCRdb stores in-frame clones only, minus some. The sample consists of more than 700 clones, around 21% of them appearing once. This TCR was sampled from a female donor at least 60 years old with stage I lung adenocarcinoma. The sample here was normal lung tissue next to the tumor, taken before any cancer treatment.

In DNA form, the CDR3 reads TGTGCCAGCAGCTTGGGTCACGGGGGACGAGGGGCTTTCTTT. Translating it yields CASSLGHGGRGAFF. The chain links TRBV11-3 to TRBJ1-1, with a tentative D call TRBD1 (5 bases). V gave up 3 bases and J gave up 11 bases, with 19 bases separating them. The germline CDR1 and CDR2 sequences are SGHNT and YENEEA. The CDR3 is 14 residues long. Complete variable domain (other parts from reference TRBV11-3 and TRBJ1-1): EAGVVQSPRYKIIEKKQPVAFWCNPISGHNTLYWYLQNLGQGPELLIRYENEEAVDDSQLPKDRFSAERLKGVDSTLKIQPAELGDSAVYLCASSLGHGGRGAFFGQGTRLTVV.